The following is a T cell receptor beta chain sequence with its context. Stated treatment: oral pan-JAK inhibitor, 5-10 mg twice daily. These data are taken from a study of CD8+ T cells in alopecia areata. Germline V gene data show CDR1 as GTSNPN and CDR2 as SVGIG (reference sequence). The CDR3 is 14 residues long. Trimming left V 2 bases short and J 7 bases short, with 18 bases between. Reverse transcription of extracted RNA yielded cDNA, which provided the sequencing template. Generated by immunoSEQ multiplex PCR, the TCRdb table keeps only in-frame clones and is missing some. The repertoire has about 220,000 clones, less than 75% of them found once; the top ten carry 1.6%.

The V call is TRBV30, the J call TRBJ2-7, with a tentative D call TRBD2 (5 bases). The sequence was obtained from a human donor with alopecia areata. The sequencing here drew on CD4+ T cells sorted from blood, taken at week 4, from a patient treated with tofacitinib. DNA for the CDR3: TGTGCCTGGAGTTCCGGACTCCCTATAGGGGAGCAGTACTTC. Its translation: CAWSSGLPIGEQYF.